What follows is one T cell receptor beta chain and its context. The antigen is not known. This specimen comes from a study of OX40 agonist ivuxolimab in advanced cancers. Notes on the study in general: Blood T cells, both CD4+ and CD8+, expanded clonally by week 6 at 0.1 to 3.0 mg/kg.

Patients had blood sampled at baseline and again on cycle 4 day 1 and cycle 7 day 1. Germline V gives CDR1 LNHDA, CDR2 SQIVND (reference sequence). V lost 5 bases, J lost 4 bases, and 17 bases lay in between. The CDR3 is 15 residues long. The assay was immunoSEQ multiplex PCR, and TCRdb's table has in-frame clones only and misses some. This table has around 56,000 clones, more than 75% appearing once. The source was CD4+ or CD8+ T cells sorted from blood, collected in a trial of the OX40 agonist ivuxolimab. The chain is built from TRBV19 and TRBJ1-2, with D unresolved. This receptor was obtained from an adult with an advanced solid tumor such as melanoma, head and neck, liver or kidney cancer. CDR3 nucleotide sequence: TGTGCCAGTAGTGTACAGAACCCCAGACTCTATGGCTACACCTTC. Encoded protein: CASSVQNPRLYGYTF.